The 7 T cell receptor beta chains below were found in one sample sequenced in a study of identical twins. TCRdb used MiXCR to reprocess the 5' RACE reads, holding one entry per CDR3 protein. Of 600,000 to 850,000 distinct CDR3 sequences detected, around a sixth appear once; the ten largest clones hold around 13%. This sample also appeared in a second study, on T cells expressing NK-cell markers.

Sequencing was performed on PBMCs. The origin of the receptors is a woman aged 18-29 years in good health.

This clonotype was seen a few times. The J gene is TRBJ2-7, the V gene TRBV6-2 or TRBV6-3, with 8 bases fitting TRBD2. With V trimmed by 0 bases and J by 4 bases, 5 bases remained unmatched. The CDR3 consists of 15 residues. Germline V gives CDR1 MNHEY, CDR2 SVGEGT. The CDR3 nucleotides read TGTGCCAGCAGTTACTCGGTCGGGAGGGGATACGAGCAGTACTTC. Translating gives CASSYSVGRGYEQYF.

The chain couples TRBV21-1 to TRBJ2-7; the DNA was not compared with TRBD1, the D call given in the table. TRBV21-1 counts as a pseudogene. The CDR3 is 14 residues long. CDR3 coding DNA: TGTGCCAGCCCGGGGGGACGGAGGACCTACGAGCAGTACTTC. It encodes CASPGGRRTYEQYF.

The chain is built from TRBV12-3 or TRBV12-4 and TRBJ1-1, with 7 bases fitting TRBD1. This CDR3 comprises 15 residues. Trimming removed 4 bases from V and 8 bases from J; junction bases left unmatched: 13. This CDR3 is CASSSPFKTGSEAFF. CDR3 DNA sequence: TGTGCCAGCAGTTCCCCATTTAAGACAGGGTCCGAAGCTTTCTTT.

The chain couples TRBV5-1 to TRBJ2-7, with D uncertain. Trimming removed 2 bases at V and 2 bases at J, with 17 bases between. From germline, CDR1 is SGHRS and CDR2 YFSETQ. The length of the CDR3 is 16 residues. CDR3 in DNA: TGCGCCAGCAGCTTCGATCCCCAGATGAATACCTACGAGCAGTACTTC. It translates to CASSFDPQMNTYEQYF.

The chain carries TRBV20-1 and TRBJ2-2; TRBD2 aligns across 12 bases. Germline loops: CDR1 DFQATT, CDR2 SNEGSKA (reference sequence). With V trimmed by 0 bases and J by 4 bases, 9 bases remained unmatched. The CDR3 consists of 18 residues. CDR3 in DNA: TGCAGTGCTAGAGATCGAGGACTAGCGGGGAGTATCACCGGGGAGCTGTTTTTT. Residues: CSARDRGLAGSITGELFF.

This clonotype showed up many times. V is TRBV6-6 and J is TRBJ2-7; D unresolved. The length of the CDR3 is 12 residues. Germline CDR1 MNHNY, CDR2 SVGAGI (reference sequence). The ends were cut back, 6 bases at V and 2 bases at J, with 8 bases in the middle. CDR3 coding DNA: TGTGCCAGCAGGGACCGGGCCTACGAGCAGTACTTC. This translates into CASRDRAYEQYF.

The chain joins TRBV18 to TRBJ2-5; possibly TRBD2 for D (5 bases). The germline V gene has CDR1 KGHSH and CDR2 LQKENI. V was pared by 4 bases and J by 1 base, with 16 bases between. CDR3 length: 16 residues. CDR3 sequence: CASSLTWTGTQETQYF. In DNA, the CDR3 is TGTGCCAGCTCACTAACCTGGACGGGAACCCAAGAGACCCAGTACTTC. The full variable domain, with the rest looked up from reference TRBV18 and TRBJ2-5, is NAGVMQNPRHLVRRRGQEARLRCSPMKGHSHVYWYRQLPEEGLKFMVYLQKENIIDESGMPKERFSAEFPKEGPSILRIQQVVRGDSAAYFCASSLTWTGTQETQYFGPGTRLLVL.